The subject of this entry is one TCR beta chain. Its antigen remains undetermined. No much larger clone exists at a distance of one base, and base qualities are not known. The junction carries 24 bases between V and J, which are trimmed by 1 base and 2 bases respectively. According to the germline V gene (reference sequence), CDR1 reads LGHDT and CDR2 reads YNNKEL. The CDR3 runs 19 amino acids, cysteine and phenylalanine included. Only the CDR3 part of the read is kept: 57 bases, read in frame from the first base. This specimen belongs to a study of blood T cell repertoires in COVID-19 (dated by TCRdb to about 2020). With regard to the full study: Collaborator samples came from the United States, Italy and Spain and covered acute and convalescent phases of COVID-19. The prospective study material was composed of cDNA or gDNA derived from T cells, B-cell-depleted T cells, or PBMCs. The dataset comprised deeply sampled blood TCRbeta repertoires from subjects exposed to, actively infected with, or recovered from COVID-19. The repertoires were made available in a free public database intended to serve as a resource for research on the immune response to SARS-CoV-2. Samples were obtained from the ongoing ImmuneRACE study (first 160 participants) and from 1,254 subjects provided by 6 global collaborators. The sample metadata nearly always contained a de-identified subject ID, COVID-19 status, age in years and sex. Where available, HLA class I and class II types were taken from metadata supplied by the sample provider and were not determined by assay-based typing. What the authors observed across the whole study: How much clinical and demographic metadata was included differed by source and by participant, and the metadata was provided uncurated.

TCRbeta CDR3 regions were amplified from genomic DNA by means of the immunoSEQ Assay, a bias-controlled multiplex PCR. As for how the authors treated the data: The number of nucleated cells in each sample was estimated by amplification of reference gene primers within the assay. Sequence reads were collapsed and filtered to measure the absolute abundance of every unique TCRbeta CDR3 rearrangement. For each sample, productive Simpson clonality was calculated as the square root of Simpson's diversity index across productive rearrangements. TCRdb provides this immuneACCESS table in a form limited to in-frame rearrangements. Some clones are lacking; in checked studies, under half of them reflect an unresolved V gene, and why the rest are absent is not known. The D gene and trimming were derived from the DNA, and the V and J assignments and clone size from that table. Here the sample has 250,000 to 400,000 clones; about nine tenths occur a single time. Less than 3.5% of the sample is held by the ten biggest clonotypes.

In Seattle, one collaborating source enrolled patients while the infection was active and tracked those patients longitudinally over the course of disease. The collaborating institutions used their own protocols to collect whole blood in K2EDTA tubes. For TCRbeta analysis, collaborator samples were shipped as frozen whole blood, as isolated PBMCs, or as DNA extracted from either sample type. The chain is made from TRBV3-1 (or the pseudogene TRBV3-2) and TRBJ2-7; TRBD2 is perhaps the D gene, given 5 matching bases. Sequenced material: peripheral blood. The sequence was obtained from a woman aged 30 to 39 with COVID-19, enrolled during active disease. The nucleotide sequence is TGTGCCAGCAGCCAAGGCCCCGAGGGAGCGCCACTCCCTACCTACGAGCAGTACTTC. This is translated as CASSQGPEGAPLPTYEQYF.